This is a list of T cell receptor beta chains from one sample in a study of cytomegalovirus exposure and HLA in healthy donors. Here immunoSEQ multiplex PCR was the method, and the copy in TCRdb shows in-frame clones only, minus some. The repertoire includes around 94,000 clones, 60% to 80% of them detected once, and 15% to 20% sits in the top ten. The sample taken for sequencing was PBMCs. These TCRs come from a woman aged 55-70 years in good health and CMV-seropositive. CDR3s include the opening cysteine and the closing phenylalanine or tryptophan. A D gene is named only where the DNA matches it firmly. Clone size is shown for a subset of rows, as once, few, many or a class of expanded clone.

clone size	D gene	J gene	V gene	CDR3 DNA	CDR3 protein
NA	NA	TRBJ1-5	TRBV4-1	TGCGCCAGCAGTTTCAGACTTGAAGGCATTGGCAATCAGCCCCAGCATTTT	CASSFRLEGIGNQPQHF
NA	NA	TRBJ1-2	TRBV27	TGTGCCAGCGGGAGGGATACAGGGCTCTATGGCTACACCTTC	CASGRDTGLYGYTF
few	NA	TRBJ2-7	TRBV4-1	TGCGCCAGCAGCCAGCGGACAATTACCTACGAGCAGTACTTC	CASSQRTITYEQYF
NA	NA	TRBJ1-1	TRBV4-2	TGTGCCAGCAGCCAAGATAGTCAGGGGAACACTGAAGCTTTCTTT	CASSQDSQGNTEAFF
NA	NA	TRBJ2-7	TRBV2	TGTGCCAGCAGTAAAAGCGGAAGCTCCTACGAGCAGTACTTC	CASSKSGSSYEQYF
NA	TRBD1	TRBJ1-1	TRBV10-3	TGTGCCATCAGAGATAAGGGACAGGGTGGTACTGAAGCTTTCTTT	CAIRDKGQGGTEAFF
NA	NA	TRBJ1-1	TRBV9	TGTGCCAGCAGCGTAGCCTTGAACACTGAAGCTTTCTTT	CASSVALNTEAFF
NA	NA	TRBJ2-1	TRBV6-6	TGTGCCAGCAGCCGGCTTGTCCGAGGCGATGAGCAGTTCTTC	CASSRLVRGDEQFF
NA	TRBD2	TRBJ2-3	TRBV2	TGTGCCAGCAGCCACAGCGGGAAGAGCACAGATACGCAGTATTTT	CASSHSGKSTDTQYF
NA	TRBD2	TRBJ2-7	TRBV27	TGTGCCAGCAAGGGAGCTAGCGGGTTAGGCGAGCAGTACTTC	CASKGASGLGEQYF
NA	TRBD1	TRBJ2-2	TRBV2	TGTGCCAGCAGTGTGCAGGGGGCTAAGAACACCGGGGAGCTGTTTTTT	CASSVQGAKNTGELFF
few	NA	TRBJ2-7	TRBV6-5	TGTGCCAGCAGTCCGACCCGGGACGAGCAGTACTTC	CASSPTRDEQYF
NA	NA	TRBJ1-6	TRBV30	TGTGCCTGGGCTTGGGGGCTCGGGCATTCACCCCTCCACTTT	CAWAWGLGHSPLHF
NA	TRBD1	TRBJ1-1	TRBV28	TGTGCCAGCAGTTCAGGGGGCGGGAACACTGAAGCTTTCTTT	CASSSGGGNTEAFF
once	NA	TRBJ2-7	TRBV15	TGTGCCACCAGCAGAGAGCCGGCGCGGGTTGACGAGCAGTACTTC	CATSREPARVDEQYF
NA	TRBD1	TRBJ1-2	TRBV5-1	TGCGCCAGCAGCTTGGAAGGGACAGGGAGGCGCGGCTACACCTTC	CASSLEGTGRRGYTF
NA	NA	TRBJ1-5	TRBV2	TGTGCCAGCAGGGTGGACACTAGCAATCAGCCCCAGCATTTT	CASRVDTSNQPQHF
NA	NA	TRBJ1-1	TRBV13	TGTGCCAGCAGCTCGGCCGGGCAGGGTGTGACTGAAGCTTTCTTT	CASSSAGQGVTEAFF
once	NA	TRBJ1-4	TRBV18	TGTGCCAGCTCACCAAGTATGAACAGGGTTAATTTGGAAAAACTGTTTTTT	CASSPSMNRVNLEKLFF
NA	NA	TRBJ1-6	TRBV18	TGTGCCAGCTCACTTCGCGGATCAAGCTCCTATAATTCACCCCTCCACTTT	CASSLRGSSSYNSPLHF
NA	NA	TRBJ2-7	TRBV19	TGTGCCAGTAGGACTGAGGAGTGGCCCTACGAGCAGTACTTC	CASRTEEWPYEQYF
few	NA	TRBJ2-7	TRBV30	TGTGCCTGGAAAGGCGACTTTGCCTACGAGCAGTACTTC	CAWKGDFAYEQYF
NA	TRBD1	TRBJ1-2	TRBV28	TGTGCCAGCAGTTTCGACAGGGGGCAAAGGGGCTACACCTTC	CASSFDRGQRGYTF
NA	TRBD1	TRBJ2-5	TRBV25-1	TGTGCCAGCAGTGAGCCACAGGGGGCCCTCCAAGAGACCCAGTACTTC	CASSEPQGALQETQYF
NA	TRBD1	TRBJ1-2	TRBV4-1	TGCGCCAGCAGCCAGTTGGGGACAGGCTCGAACTATGGCTACACCTTC	CASSQLGTGSNYGYTF
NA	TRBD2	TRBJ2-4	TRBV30	TGTGCCTGGAGTGGCGGGGGATCTCGCATTCAGTACTTC	CAWSGGGSRIQYF
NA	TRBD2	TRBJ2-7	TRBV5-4	TGTGCCAGCAGCTTGCCGGGCGGGAGTGGCGAGCAGTACTTC	CASSLPGGSGEQYF
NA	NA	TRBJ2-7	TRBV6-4	TGTGCCAGCAGTGACGTAGACAAGAAACCCTACGAGCAGTACTTC	CASSDVDKKPYEQYF
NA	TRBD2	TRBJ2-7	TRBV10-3	TGTGCCATCAGTGAAAACGGACTAGCCCCCTACGAGCAGTACTTC	CAISENGLAPYEQYF
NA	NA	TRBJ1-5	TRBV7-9	TGTGCCAGCAGCTCTCAGGGGAATCAGCCCCAGCATTTT	CASSSQGNQPQHF
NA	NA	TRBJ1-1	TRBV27	TGTGCCAGCAGCCTGGACAGCCTGAACACTGAAGCTTTCTTT	CASSLDSLNTEAFF
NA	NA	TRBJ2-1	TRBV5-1	TGCGCCAGCAGCTTGGAAGCCGGCTACAATGAGCAGTTCTTC	CASSLEAGYNEQFF
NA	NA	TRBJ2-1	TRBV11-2	TGTGCCAGCAGCTCTCTAGCTGGGGAGCAGTTCTTC	CASSSLAGEQFF
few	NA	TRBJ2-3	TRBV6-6	TGTGCCAGCCATTTCGGGGTCCACACAGATACGCAGTATTTT	CASHFGVHTDTQYF
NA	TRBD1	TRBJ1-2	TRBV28	TGTGCCAGCAGGGGGGGACAGGGCATGGACTATGGCTACACCTTC	CASRGGQGMDYGYTF
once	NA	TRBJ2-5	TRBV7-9	TGTGCCAGCAGCGGCCCGGCGGAGGTCCAAGAGACCCAGTACTTC	CASSGPAEVQETQYF
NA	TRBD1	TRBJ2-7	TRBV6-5	TGTGCCAGCAGTTACTCGAGGGCAGGGGGAGAGCAGTACTTC	CASSYSRAGGEQYF
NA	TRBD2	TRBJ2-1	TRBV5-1	TGCGCCAGCAGCTTTAGCGGGGAATACAATGAGCAGTTCTTC	CASSFSGEYNEQFF
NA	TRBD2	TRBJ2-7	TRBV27	TGTGCCAGCAGTTTATTCTCGGTGGCTAGCGGGAGGGAAGACTACGAGCAGTACTTC	CASSLFSVASGREDYEQYF
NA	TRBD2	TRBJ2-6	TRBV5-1	TGCGCCAGCAGCGGGGGGACTACCGGAATCTCTGGGGCCAACGTCCTGACTTTC	CASSGGTTGISGANVLTF
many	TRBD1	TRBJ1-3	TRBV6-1	TGTGCCAGCAGTCAACAGGGGGCGGAGGGAAACACCATATATTTT	CASSQQGAEGNTIYF
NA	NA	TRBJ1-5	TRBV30	TGTGCCTGGAGTGTAACCAGCTCGGGTCAGCCCCAGCATTTT	CAWSVTSSGQPQHF
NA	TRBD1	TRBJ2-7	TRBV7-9	TGTGCCAGCAGCTGGACAGGGGTGTACGAGCAGTACTTC	CASSWTGVYEQYF
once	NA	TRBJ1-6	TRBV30	TGTGCCTGGAGTGGTGCCAGGGTGGATTCACCCCTCCACTTT	CAWSGARVDSPLHF
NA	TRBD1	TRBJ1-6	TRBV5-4	TGTGCCAGCAGCCCTGGCTGGACAGGCGTATCACCCCTCCACTTT	CASSPGWTGVSPLHF
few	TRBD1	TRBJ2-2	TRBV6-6	TGTGCCAGCAGGGGGGGACAGGGGCGTACCGGGGAGCTGTTTTTT	CASRGGQGRTGELFF
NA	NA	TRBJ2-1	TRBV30	TGTGCCTGGAGTGTACCCAGCGGGCACTCCTACAATGAGCAGTTCTTC	CAWSVPSGHSYNEQFF
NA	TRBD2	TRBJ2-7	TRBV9	TGTGCCAGCAGCGTAGAACCTAGCGGGAGTGAGGAGCAGTACTTC	CASSVEPSGSEEQYF
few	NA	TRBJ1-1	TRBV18	TGTGCCAGCTCACTACAAATGAACACTGAAGCTTTCTTT	CASSLQMNTEAFF
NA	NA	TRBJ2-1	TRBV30	TGTGCCTGGCATGGAGGAGGGGGGGAGTACAATGAGCAGTTCTTC	CAWHGGGGEYNEQFF
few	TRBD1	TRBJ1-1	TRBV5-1	TGCGCCAGCAGCTTGCCCCGGGACAGAGGGACTGAAGCTTTCTTT	CASSLPRDRGTEAFF
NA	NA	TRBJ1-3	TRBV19	TGTGCCAGTCAAATAACAGGGTCCTCTGGAAACACCATATATTTT	CASQITGSSGNTIYF